The 19 T cell receptor beta chains reported below all come from one sample, sequenced in a study of graft-versus-host responses after intestinal transplantation. The protocol was immunoSEQ multiplex PCR, while the TCRdb copy is restricted to in-frame clones and leaves out a portion. This sample has some 140,000 clones; 92% occur once, and the top ten carry about 0.18%. No antigens are known for them. The source was unstimulated CD4+ T cells sorted from spleen or lymph node cells, collected before intestinal transplant. The receptors come from a human donor who received an intestinal transplant.

This rearrangement joins TRBV16 to TRBJ1-6; D may be TRBD1 (5 bases). The germline V and J ends were trimmed by 4 bases and 11 bases, with 12 bases remaining between them. The CDR3 runs to 13 residues. In germline, CDR1 is KGHSY, CDR2 FQNENV. The CDR3 DNA sequence: TGTGCCAGCAGCCCCCGGGGACCCACACCCCTCCACTTT. It encodes CASSPRGPTPLHF.

V usage is TRBV19 and J usage is TRBJ1-5, with a tentative D call TRBD1 (5 bases). The CDR3 runs to 14 residues. V shed 4 bases and J shed 2 bases, with 9 bases lying between them. The germline V gene has CDR1 LNHDA and CDR2 SQIVND (reference sequence). DNA for the CDR3: TGTGCCAGTAGTAGCGGGGGACGCAATCAGCCCCAGCATTTT. This sequence encodes CASSSGGRNQPQHF.

Details on this clone: Other DNA sequences from this sample encode an identical CDR3 as well. The chain recombines TRBV7-9 with TRBJ2-7; 11 bases line up with TRBD2. Germline loops: CDR1 SEHNR, CDR2 FQNEAQ (reference sequence). The CDR3 has 15 amino acids. J gave up 2 bases and V 5 bases, and 5 bases lay outside the gene matches. CDR3 loop: CASSLGTSGTYEQYF. The CDR3 DNA reads as TGTGCCAGCAGCCTCGGGACTAGCGGTACCTACGAGCAGTACTTC.

In its sample, this clone was seen once. The rearrangement links TRBV28 to TRBJ1-2; 9 nucleotides line up with TRBD1. Germline loops: CDR1 MDHEN, CDR2 SYDVKM. The CDR3 has 20 residues. With V trimmed by 1 base and J by 4 bases, 19 bases remained unmatched. CDR3 region: CASSLLSPPKYRGPSYGYTF. Written as DNA, the CDR3 is TGTGCCAGCAGTTTATTATCCCCCCCTAAATACAGGGGGCCGAGCTATGGCTACACCTTC.

As regards this clone: Distinct nucleotide sequences in the sample also encode this CDR3. This sequence joins TRBV30 and TRBJ1-1; a possible D gene is TRBD1 (6 bases). The germline gives CDR1 GTSNPN, CDR2 SVGIG (reference sequence). This CDR3 region has 13 residues. The ends were cut back, 8 bases at V and 2 bases at J, with 15 bases in the middle. CDR3: CAERTETNTEAFF. In DNA form, the CDR3 reads TGTGCCGAGAGGACAGAGACAAACACTGAAGCTTTCTTT.

The count of this clone is one. J is TRBJ2-5 and V is TRBV5-4; D perhaps matches TRBD2 (5 bases). Germline V CDR1 and CDR2: SGHNT, YYREEE (reference sequence). Trimming shortened V by 4 bases and J by 5 bases, and 15 bases separated the two germline ends. The CDR3 length is 14 residues. This chain's CDR3 is CASSETSMAETQYF. CDR3 in DNA: TGTGCCAGCAGCGAAACTAGTATGGCGGAGACCCAGTACTTC.

J is TRBJ2-5 and V is TRBV25-1; D assignment may be TRBD1 or TRBD2 (5 bases each). Trimming left V 6 bases short and J 5 bases short, with 19 bases between. CDR1 and CDR2 from the germline V gene are MGHDK and SYGVNS. This CDR3 is built from 15 residues. The chain's CDR3 is CASSPPGAGWETQYF. CDR3 nucleotides: TGTGCCAGCAGCCCCCCCGGGGCGGGCTGGGAGACCCAGTACTTC.

This clone was seen once. The rearrangement joins TRBV27 to TRBJ2-7, with TRBD2 identical over 7 bases. V lost 0 bases, J lost 2 bases, and 4 bases stayed unmatched. The CDR3 is 15 residues long. Germline lookup yields CDR1 MNHEY and CDR2 SMNVEV (reference sequence). The CDR3 loop is CASSLSPSGTYEQYF. For the CDR3, the DNA is TGTGCCAGCAGTTTATCGCCCAGCGGGACCTACGAGCAGTACTTC.

This clone was seen just once. V gene TRBV28 combines with J gene TRBJ2-7; 7 nucleotides agree with TRBD2. This CDR3 is 20 amino acids long. CDR1 and CDR2 (germline): MDHEN, SYDVKM. V lost 3 bases, J lost 6 bases, and 26 bases stayed unmatched. CDR3 amino acids: CASSFSRWGGLSPPLGEQYF. The CDR3 DNA is TGTGCCAGCAGTTTTTCCCGGTGGGGGGGACTATCACCCCCTTTGGGCGAGCAGTACTTC.

The chain couples TRBV29-1 to TRBJ2-3; TRBD1 is a possible D gene (5 bases). The V gene lost 4 bases and the J gene lost 0 bases, with 17 bases spanning the gap. From germline, CDR1 is SQVTM and CDR2 ANQGSEA. This CDR3 has 16 residues. The CDR3 spells CSVAGFRETSTDTQYF. Here the CDR3 DNA reads TGCAGCGTTGCAGGGTTTAGGGAAACTAGCACAGATACGCAGTATTTT.

J is TRBJ2-3 and V is TRBV7-3; the D gene is possibly TRBD2 (6 bases). This CDR3 is 13 amino acids long. Germline lookup yields CDR1 SGHTA and CDR2 FQGTGA. Trimming pared 5 bases from V and 4 bases from J, leaving 10 bases between. The CDR3 here is CASSTTRADTQYF. Here the CDR3 DNA reads TGTGCCAGCAGCACGACTAGAGCAGATACGCAGTATTTT.

This chain joins TRBV29-1 and TRBJ2-2; D is perhaps TRBD1 (7 bases). The germline CDR1 and CDR2 sequences are SQVTM and ANQGSEA. Trimming stripped 7 bases from V and 5 bases from J, with 17 bases between. The CDR3 totals 14 residues. The CDR3 bases are TGCAGCGCGGTCAGTCAGGGGGGAACCGGGGAGCTGTTTTTT. Its protein product is CSAVSQGGTGELFF.

The rearrangement uses TRBV25-1 and TRBJ1-6, with 9 bases matching TRBD1. The CDR3 has 15 residues. Unmatched junction bases numbered 3, after V lost 4 bases and J lost 5 bases. CDR1 is MGHDK and CDR2 is SYGVNS in the germline V gene. The CDR3 DNA reads as TGTGCCAGCAGTGTCCGGGACAGGGATAATTCACCCCTCCACTTT. This gives the protein CASSVRDRDNSPLHF.

This clone was seen a single time. A junction boundary mismatches the germline segment, possibly from a read error. This chain connects TRBV7-7 to TRBJ2-7; perhaps TRBD1 as D (5 bases). Germline CDR1 is SSHAT and CDR2 is FNYEAQ (reference sequence). The CDR3 consists of 14 residues. The CDR3, as DNA: TGTGCTAGCAGCTTCAGTCCAGGGTCCTACGAGCAGTACTTC. Its translation: CASSFSPGSYEQYF.

V and J are TRBV4-1 and TRBJ2-7; 7 bases match TRBD2. The trim removed 0 bases at V and 3 bases at J, leaving 14 bases unmatched. The CDR3 is 18 amino acids. CDR1 is MGHRA and CDR2 is YSYEKL in the germline V gene. The CDR3 spells CASSQEDGGGTRRYEQYF. Written as DNA, the CDR3 is TGCGCCAGCAGCCAAGAAGATGGGGGAGGGACCCGCCGCTACGAGCAGTACTTC.

The genes are TRBV4-1 and TRBJ2-5; possibly TRBD1 for D (6 bases). This CDR3 comprises 16 residues. The V end was cut by 0 bases, the J end by 13 bases, with 24 bases between. Germline loops: CDR1 MGHRA, CDR2 YSYEKL. CDR3 sequence: CASSQDWARGEGLGYF. In DNA form, the CDR3 reads TGCGCCAGCAGCCAAGATTGGGCCAGGGGTGAGGGGTTAGGGTACTTC.

The V and J genes are TRBV28 and TRBJ2-7; the D is unclear. Trimming removed 6 bases from V and 4 bases from J, with 10 bases in between. The CDR3 spans 12 residues. Germline-derived CDR1 and CDR2 are MDHEN and SYDVKM. The CDR3 coding sequence is TGTGCCAGCAGCCAGACCAGATACGAGCAGTACTTC. It translates to CASSQTRYEQYF.

This sequence joins TRBV5-4 and TRBJ2-5, with D possibly called TRBD1 or TRBD2 (6 bases each). V gave up 4 bases and J gave up 5 bases, with 15 bases separating them. The CDR3 sequence is 14 residues long. Germline assignment: CDR1 SGHNT and CDR2 YYREEE (reference sequence). The CDR3 DNA follows: TGTGCCAGCAGCCCCTGGGGGGCCTGGGAGACCCAGTACTTC. Translation gives CASSPWGAWETQYF. Based on the CDR3 plus reference TRBV5-4 and TRBJ2-5, the full variable domain is ETGVTQSPTHLIKTRGQQVTLRCSSQSGHNTVSWYQQALGQGPQFIFQYYREEENGRGNFPPRFSGLQFPNYSSELNVNALELDDSALYLCASSPWGAWETQYFGPGTRLLVL.

This rearrangement joins TRBV19 to TRBJ2-3, with 11 bases that match TRBD2. CDR1 LNHDA and CDR2 SQIVND come from the germline V gene (reference sequence). The ends lost 7 bases at V and 1 base at J; junction bases unmatched: 4. The CDR3 is made up of 15 amino acids. The CDR3 DNA reads TGTGCCAGTATGGTGGGACTAGCGGGCACAGATACGCAGTATTTT. It specifies CASMVGLAGTDTQYF.